The present entry profiles one T cell receptor beta chain with its context. Original analysis: Amplified reference gene primers provided the basis for estimating nucleated cell counts. Method: immunoSEQ multiplex PCR; TCRdb's copy keeps in-frame clones and lacks some. V, J and clone size derive from that table, while D and trimming were established from the DNA sequence. The data contain around 94,000 clones, approximately 85% of them singletons. This entry comes from a study of blood T cell repertoires in COVID-19. For the study at large: COVID-19 samples, acute and convalescent, were from the United States, Italy and Spain. The cDNA or gDNA used as material had been derived from T cells, B-cell-depleted T cells, or PBMCs.

Unmatched junction bases numbered 0, after V lost 6 bases and J lost 4 bases. In germline, CDR1 is SNHLY, CDR2 FYNNEI. The CDR3 totals 15 residues. The J gene is TRBJ2-2, the V gene TRBV2; 15 nucleotides match TRBD2. The receptor comes from a man aged 35-49 years with active or convalescent COVID-19. The sample was peripheral blood. The CDR3 bases are TGTGCCAGCAGGGGACTAGCGGGGGGCACCGGGGAGCTGTTTTTT. It encodes CASRGLAGGTGELFF.